This T cell receptor beta chain appears in the sequencing data of a study of T cell therapy after organ transplantation. This clone has only one observation. Its antigen remains unknown. Time point: 4-8 weeks after completion of therapy. These transplant recipients had drug-resistant or recurrent cytomegalovirus infection. CDR1 MNHNS and CDR2 SASEGT come from the germline V gene. V dropped 1 base and J dropped 3 bases, with 17 bases sitting between them. This CDR3 region has 17 residues. This table comes from immunoSEQ multiplex PCR, and its TCRdb copy is limited to in-frame clones, with some not included. The repertoire holds a few thousand clones, 68% seen once, with 35% to 40% in the top ten.

This TCR was sampled from a human patient who had received a solid organ transplant and had CMV disease. The graft donor may be the source of some T cells. The chain uses TRBV6-1 and TRBJ2-3; the D gene is possibly TRBD1 (7 bases). The sequencing used CD8+ T cells from blood, collected after autologous CMV-specific T cell therapy. CDR3 nucleotide sequence: TGTGCCAGCAGTGAAGATTTACGGGGGACAGCGACAGATACGCAGTATTTT. This codes for CASSEDLRGTATDTQYF.